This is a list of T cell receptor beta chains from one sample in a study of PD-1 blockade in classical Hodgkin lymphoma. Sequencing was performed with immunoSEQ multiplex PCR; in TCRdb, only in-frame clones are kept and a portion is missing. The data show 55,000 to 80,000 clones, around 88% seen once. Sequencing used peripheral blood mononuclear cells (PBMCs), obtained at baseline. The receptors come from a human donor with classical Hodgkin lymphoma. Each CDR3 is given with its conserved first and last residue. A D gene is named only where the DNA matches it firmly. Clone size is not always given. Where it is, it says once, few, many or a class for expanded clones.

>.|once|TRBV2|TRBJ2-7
TGTGCCAAAACTTCAGGGGCGGCCTACGAGCAGTACTTC
CAKTSGAAYEQYF
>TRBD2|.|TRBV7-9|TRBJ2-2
TGTGCCAGCAGCTCCCTTAGACTAGCGGGGAACACCGGGGAGCTGTTTTTT
CASSSLRLAGNTGELFF
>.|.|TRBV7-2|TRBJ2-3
TGTGCCAGCAGCTTAGTCCCCGCAAGGACCGCCTTCACAGATACGCAGTATTTT
CASSLVPARTAFTDTQYF
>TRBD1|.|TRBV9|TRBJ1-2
TGTGCCAGCAGCAACGCCGCAACAGGGGTCAGGAACTATGGCTACACCTTC
CASSNAATGVRNYGYTF
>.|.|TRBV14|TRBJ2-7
TGTGCCAGCAGCCAAGAGATGTACGAGCAGTACTTC
CASSQEMYEQYF
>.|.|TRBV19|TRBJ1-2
TGTGCCAGCCTAATGGAAGGGTCGGGGACTAACTATGGCTACACCTTC
CASLMEGSGTNYGYTF
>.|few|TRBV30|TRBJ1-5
TGTGCCTGGAGTGCACAGGGACACCAGCCCCAGCATTTT
CAWSAQGHQPQHF
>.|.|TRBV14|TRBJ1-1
TGTGCCAGCAGCCAAGATGGTTCAGACACGAACACTGAAGCTTTCTTT
CASSQDGSDTNTEAFF
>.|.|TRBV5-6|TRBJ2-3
TGTGCCAGCAGTTTATATACTTCGGGAATCACAGATACGCAGTATTTT
CASSLYTSGITDTQYF
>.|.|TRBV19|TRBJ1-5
TGTGCCAGTAGTATCTCGGGGTTGGGGCAGCCCCAGCATTTT
CASSISGLGQPQHF
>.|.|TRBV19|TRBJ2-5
TGTGCCAGTAGGGACAGTCGGGGGCGAGAGACCCAGTACTTC
CASRDSRGRETQYF
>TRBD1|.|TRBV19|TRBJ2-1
TGTGCCAGTAGTAAGGGACAGGGGTACAATGAGCAGTTCTTC
CASSKGQGYNEQFF
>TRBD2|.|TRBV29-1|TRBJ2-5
TGCAGCGTGGGGACTAGCGGGGGGGAGACCCAGTACTTC
CSVGTSGGETQYF